These T cell receptor beta chains were read from a single sample in a study of blood T cell repertoires in COVID-19. Here immunoSEQ multiplex PCR was the method, and the copy in TCRdb shows in-frame clones only, minus some. Altogether roughly 100,000 clones are present, about 91% being singletons, with the ten largest covering around 3.2%. The source material was peripheral blood. Receptors were obtained from a human donor in a cohort sampled during active COVID-19. CDR3s include the opening cysteine and the closing phenylalanine or tryptophan.

J gene,V gene,CDR3 protein
TRBJ1-2,TRBV4-1,CASSQDGSSLYGYTF
TRBJ2-5,TRBV7-2,CASSLGLVLETQYF
TRBJ2-2,TRBV19,CASCQRGNTGELFF
TRBJ2-1,TRBV2,CASSDPGLAGGHNEQFF
TRBJ2-3,TRBV7-8,CASSIPSATSTDTQYF
TRBJ1-2,TRBV18,CASSPGFGANYGYTF
TRBJ2-5,TRBV5-6,CASSRAYDGSEETQYF
TRBJ2-3,TRBV11-3,CASSLRAGLSPDTQYF
TRBJ2-1,TRBV24-1,CATSDSAGEAFNEQFF
TRBJ2-7,TRBV7-2,CASSQDWYEQYF
TRBJ1-2,TRBV6-5,CASTTSEAYGYTF
TRBJ2-5,TRBV5-1,CASSLGGQPQETQYF
TRBJ1-2,TRBV4-1,CASSQDFSGQGRYGYTF
TRBJ2-2,TRBV5-4,CASSPRTGVGGELFF
TRBJ2-5,TRBV6-2/TRBV6-3,CASSPGRLAGELGTQYF
TRBJ2-2,TRBV19,CASSIPSAGELFF
TRBJ2-5,TRBV27,CASSLIAGPQETQYF
TRBJ2-7,TRBV7-9,CASSSGGATYEQYF
TRBJ2-7,TRBV6-5,CASRWGGGAYEQYF
TRBJ2-1,TRBV5-1,CASSPEGSGPYNEQFF
TRBJ2-7,TRBV3-1/TRBV3-2,CASSPTYGTSGARRQYF
TRBJ1-1,TRBV6-5,CASSYSRGNTEAFF
TRBJ1-1,TRBV27,CASSFLGAGTEAFF
TRBJ1-2,TRBV30,CAWSAGGYGYTF
TRBJ2-2,TRBV28,CASSLPIFNTGELFF
TRBJ2-7,TRBV6-5,CASRTSGDLEQYF
TRBJ2-7,TRBV19,CASSIGTSGGSYEQYF
TRBJ1-4,TRBV13,CASSYPGTRTREENEKLFF
TRBJ2-3,TRBV3-1/TRBV3-2,CASSQATRRGDTQYF
TRBJ2-7,TRBV18,CASSPGTGTSDEQYF
TRBJ2-7,TRBV12-3/TRBV12-4,CASGQGISYEQYF
TRBJ2-4,TRBV11-2,CASSPTTGLAKNIQYF
TRBJ2-1,TRBV18,CASSPRTSGSLYNEQFF
TRBJ1-2,TRBV12-3/TRBV12-4,CASSFSRTYGYTF
TRBJ1-4,TRBV5-4,CASSLRGTGGEKLFF
TRBJ2-1,TRBV7-7,CASSLATGGYNEQFF
TRBJ1-2,TRBV5-1,CASSPPGDYGYTF
TRBJ1-1,TRBV12-3/TRBV12-4,CASSLQRTEAFF
TRBJ2-1,TRBV19,CASKGGGRGDNEQFF
TRBJ1-2,TRBV4-1,CASSQASGGYGYTF
TRBJ2-1,TRBV14,CASSPLAGLNNEQFF
TRBJ2-1,TRBV5-1,CASSLAAGREQFF
TRBJ2-5,TRBV12-3/TRBV12-4,CASSFRETQYF
TRBJ2-5,TRBV9,CASSVGPGTSGTQETQYF
TRBJ2-2,TRBV7-9,CASSLQVTGELFF
TRBJ1-6,TRBV19,CASSLREDNSPLHF
TRBJ1-1,TRBV5-1,CASSLRAQGGNTEAFF
TRBJ2-1,TRBV5-1,CASSLGGSSYNEQFF
TRBJ2-3,TRBV7-2,CASSSDRGYTDTQYF